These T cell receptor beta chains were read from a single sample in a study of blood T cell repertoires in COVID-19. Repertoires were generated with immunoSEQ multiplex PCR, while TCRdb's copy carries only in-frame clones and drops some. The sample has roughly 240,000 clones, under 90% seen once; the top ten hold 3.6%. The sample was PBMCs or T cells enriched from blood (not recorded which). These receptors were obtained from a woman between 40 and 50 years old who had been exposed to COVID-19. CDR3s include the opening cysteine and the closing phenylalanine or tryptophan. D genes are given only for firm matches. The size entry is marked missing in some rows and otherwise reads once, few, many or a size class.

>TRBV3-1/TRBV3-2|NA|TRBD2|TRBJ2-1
CASSPHGTTNEQFF
TGTGCCAGCAGCCCCCACGGGACTACCAATGAGCAGTTCTTC
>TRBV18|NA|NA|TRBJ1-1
CASSPFSMGGNTEAFF
TGTGCCAGCTCACCTTTCTCAATGGGGGGAAACACTGAAGCTTTCTTT
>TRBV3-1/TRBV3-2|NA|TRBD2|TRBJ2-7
CASAGFQTSGGYEQYF
TGTGCCAGCGCGGGGTTTCAGACTAGCGGGGGGTACGAGCAGTACTTC
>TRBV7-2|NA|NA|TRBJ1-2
CASSLGGKEGAVNGYTF
TGTGCCAGCAGCTTAGGGGGAAAGGAGGGCGCAGTGAATGGCTACACCTTC
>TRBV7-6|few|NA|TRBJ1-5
CASSLSGHSNQPQHF
TGTGCCAGCAGCTTAAGTGGACACAGCAATCAGCCCCAGCATTTT
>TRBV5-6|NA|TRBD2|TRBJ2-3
CASSLGRAGGLNTQYF
TGTGCCAGCAGCTTGGGTCGGGCGGGGGGACTAAATACGCAGTATTTT
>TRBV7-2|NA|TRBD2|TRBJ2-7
CASSLDRTSVGEQYF
TGTGCCAGCAGCTTAGATCGGACTAGCGTAGGCGAGCAGTACTTC
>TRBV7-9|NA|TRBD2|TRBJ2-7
CASSSLAGESSYEQYF
TGTGCCAGCAGCTCACTAGCGGGGGAGAGCTCCTACGAGCAGTACTTC
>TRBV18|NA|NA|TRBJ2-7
CASSPTRGAYEQYF
TGTGCCAGCTCACCAACCAGGGGGGCCTACGAGCAGTACTTC
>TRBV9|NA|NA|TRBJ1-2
CASSVGGRNLWHTF
TGTGCCAGCAGCGTAGGAGGCCGGAACCTATGGCACACCTTC
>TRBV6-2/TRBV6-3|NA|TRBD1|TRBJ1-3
CASSPAGGGNTIYF
TGTGCCAGCAGTCCCGCAGGGGGCGGAAACACCATATATTTT
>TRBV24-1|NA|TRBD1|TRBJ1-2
CATSDSSRQAGGQNYGYTF
TGTGCCACCAGTGACTCCTCACGCCAAGCGGGGGGACAGAACTATGGCTACACCTTC
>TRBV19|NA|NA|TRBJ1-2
CASRRGLGEGYTF
TGTGCCAGTAGAAGGGGCCTCGGTGAGGGCTACACCTTC
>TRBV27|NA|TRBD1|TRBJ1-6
CASSLSTGGSSYNSPLHF
TGTGCCAGCAGTTTATCGACAGGGGGCAGCTCCTATAATTCACCCCTCCACTTT
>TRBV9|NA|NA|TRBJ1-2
CASSVGSGDGYTF
TGTGCCAGCAGCGTAGGTTCAGGGGATGGCTACACCTTC
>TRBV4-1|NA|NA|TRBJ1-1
CASSNRVPQMNTEAFF
TGCGCCAGCAGTAACAGGGTCCCCCAGATGAACACTGAAGCTTTCTTT
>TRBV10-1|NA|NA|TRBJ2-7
CASRGGPVLPRYYEQYF
TGCGCCAGCAGGGGAGGACCGGTATTACCTAGGTACTACGAGCAGTACTTC